This T cell receptor (beta chain) was recovered during a study of blood T cell repertoires in COVID-19. About the study: Samples came from the United States, Italy and Spain, spanning acute and convalescent COVID-19.

Measured with immunoSEQ multiplex PCR; TCRdb has only the in-frame clones, and not every one. Of approximately 270,000 clones in the sample, more than 80% are singletons; the top ten hold about 4%. V gave up 4 bases and J gave up 5 bases; unmatched junction bases: 16. The CDR3 length is 18 residues. Germline assignment: CDR1 SGHKS and CDR2 YYEKEE (reference sequence). This sequence was found in a woman aged 30 to 39 with acute COVID-19. V usage is TRBV5-5 and J usage is TRBJ2-2, with TRBD2 identical over 8 bases. The sequenced sample consisted of PBMCs or T cells enriched from blood (not recorded which). CDR3: CASSQGLGGLAVTGELFF. The CDR3 nucleotides read TGTGCCAGCAGCCAAGGACTAGGCGGACTAGCTGTTACCGGGGAGCTGTTTTTT.